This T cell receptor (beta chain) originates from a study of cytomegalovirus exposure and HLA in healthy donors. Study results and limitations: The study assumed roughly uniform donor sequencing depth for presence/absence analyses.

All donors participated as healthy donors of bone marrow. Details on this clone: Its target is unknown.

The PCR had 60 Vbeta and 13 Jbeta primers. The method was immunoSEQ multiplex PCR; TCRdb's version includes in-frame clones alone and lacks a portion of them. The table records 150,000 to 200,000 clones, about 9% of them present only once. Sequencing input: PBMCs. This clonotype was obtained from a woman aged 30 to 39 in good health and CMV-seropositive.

CDR3 protein: CASSPGQAGYGYTF. The CDR3 coding sequence is TGTGCCAGCAGCCCAGGACAGGCAGGCTATGGCTACACCTTC. This sequence joins TRBV5-4 and TRBJ1-2; 7 positions match TRBD1. CDR1 is SGHNT, CDR2 YYREEE, per germline (reference sequence). After removal of 4 bases from V and 4 bases from J, the junction contained 7 bases not matched to a gene. CDR3 length: 14 residues.